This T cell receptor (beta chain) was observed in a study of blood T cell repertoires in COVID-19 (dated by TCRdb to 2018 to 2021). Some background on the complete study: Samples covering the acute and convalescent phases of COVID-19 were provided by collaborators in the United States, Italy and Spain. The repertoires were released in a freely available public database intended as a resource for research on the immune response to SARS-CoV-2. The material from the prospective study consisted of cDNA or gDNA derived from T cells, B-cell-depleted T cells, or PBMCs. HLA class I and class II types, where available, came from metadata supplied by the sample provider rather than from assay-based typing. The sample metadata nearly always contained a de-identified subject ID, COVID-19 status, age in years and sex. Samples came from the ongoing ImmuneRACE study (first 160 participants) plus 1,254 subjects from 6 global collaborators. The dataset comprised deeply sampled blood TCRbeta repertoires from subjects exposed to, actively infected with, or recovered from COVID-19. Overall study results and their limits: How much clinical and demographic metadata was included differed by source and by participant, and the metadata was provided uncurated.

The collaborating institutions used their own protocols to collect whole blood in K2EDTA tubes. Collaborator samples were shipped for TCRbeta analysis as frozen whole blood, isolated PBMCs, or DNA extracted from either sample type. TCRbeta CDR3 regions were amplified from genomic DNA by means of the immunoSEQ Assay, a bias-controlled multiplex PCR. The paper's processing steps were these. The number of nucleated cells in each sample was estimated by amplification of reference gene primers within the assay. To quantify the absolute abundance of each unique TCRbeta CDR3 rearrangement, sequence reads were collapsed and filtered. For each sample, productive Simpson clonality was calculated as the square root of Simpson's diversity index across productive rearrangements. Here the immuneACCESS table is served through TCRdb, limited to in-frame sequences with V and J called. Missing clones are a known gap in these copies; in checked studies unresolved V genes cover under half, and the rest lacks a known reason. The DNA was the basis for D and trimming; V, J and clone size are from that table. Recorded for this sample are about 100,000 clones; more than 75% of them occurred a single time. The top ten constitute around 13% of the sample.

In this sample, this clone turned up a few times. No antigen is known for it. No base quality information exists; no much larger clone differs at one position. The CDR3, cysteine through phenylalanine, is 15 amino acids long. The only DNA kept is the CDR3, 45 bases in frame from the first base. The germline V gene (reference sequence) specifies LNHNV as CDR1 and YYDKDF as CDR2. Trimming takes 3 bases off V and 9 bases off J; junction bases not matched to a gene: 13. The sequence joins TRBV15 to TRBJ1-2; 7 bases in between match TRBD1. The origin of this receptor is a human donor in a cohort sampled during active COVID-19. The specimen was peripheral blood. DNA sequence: TGTGCCACCAGCAGGCCTATGACAGGGCTCGTCAGCTACACCTTC. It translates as CATSRPMTGLVSYTF.